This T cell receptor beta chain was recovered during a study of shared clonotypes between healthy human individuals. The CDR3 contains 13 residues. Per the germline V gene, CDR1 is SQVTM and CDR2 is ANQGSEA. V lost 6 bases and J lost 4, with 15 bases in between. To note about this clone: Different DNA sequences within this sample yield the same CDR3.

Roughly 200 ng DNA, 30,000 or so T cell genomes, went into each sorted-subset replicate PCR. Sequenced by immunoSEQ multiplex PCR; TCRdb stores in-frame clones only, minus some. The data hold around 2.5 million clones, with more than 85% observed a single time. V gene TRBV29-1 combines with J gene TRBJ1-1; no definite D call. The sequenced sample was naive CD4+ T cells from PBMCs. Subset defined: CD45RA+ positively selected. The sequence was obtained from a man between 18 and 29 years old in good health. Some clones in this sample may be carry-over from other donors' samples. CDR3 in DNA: TGCAGCGTGGCCCCTCGTTTGGGCACTGAAGCTTTCTTT. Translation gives CSVAPRLGTEAFF.